These 26 T cell receptor beta chains came from one sample sequenced in a study of T cell repertoires in cytomegalovirus infection (dated by TCRdb to the late 2010s). Sequencing took place on an Illumina HiSeq 1500. TCRdb redid the processing of the public reads, applying fastp at Q25 and MiXCR, and retained in-frame beta chains. Entries are consolidated by CDR3 protein sequence, retaining the most common genes and DNA. A total of around 210,000 distinct CDR3 sequences appear in this sample, approximately 6.7% of them only once. In total, the top ten clones hold 5.5% to 8% of the sample. Sequencing was carried out using PBMCs. The origin of the receptors is a human donor in good health (CMV status not recorded). Some clones in this sample may be carry-over from other donors' samples.

This clonotype was seen more than once but under ten times. The chain is built from TRBV28 and TRBJ2-1; 10 bases are a match to TRBD1. Germline lookup yields CDR1 MDHEN and CDR2 SYDVKM. The V segment lost 0 bases and the J segment 7 bases; nucleotides outside the gene matches: 3. The CDR3 is 15 amino acids. CDR3 coding DNA: TGTGCCAGCAGTTTATGGGCGGGACAGGGGAATGAGCAGTTCTTC. Encoded protein: CASSLWAGQGNEQFF. The variable domain in full, completed from reference TRBV28 and TRBJ2-1, reads DVKVTQSSRYLVKRTGEKVFLECVQDMDHENMFWYRQDPGLGLRLIYFSYDVKMKEKGDIPEGYSVSREKKERFSLILESASTNQTSMYLCASSLWAGQGNEQFFGPGTRLTVL.

In this sample, this clonotype turned up many times. This rearrangement joins TRBV11-2 to TRBJ1-1; tentative D call: TRBD1 (6 bases). This CDR3 is built from 15 residues. Germline loops: CDR1 SGHAT, CDR2 FQNNGV. Trimming left V 2 bases short and J 10 bases short, with 20 bases between. The chain's CDR3 is CASSLIVAAGAGAFF. The CDR3 DNA follows: TGTGCCAGCAGCTTAATTGTGGCGGCGGGGGCAGGAGCTTTCTTT.

The table lists this clonotype with many counts. The genes are TRBV11-3 and TRBJ1-1; possibly TRBD1 for D (5 bases). Germline V gene sequence: CDR1 SGHNT, CDR2 YENEEA. The CDR3 runs to 11 residues. The V end lost 2 bases, the J end lost 7 bases, and 5 bases lay between the germline ends. CDR3: CASSLQGEAFF. The CDR3 nucleotides read TGTGCCAGCAGCTTACAGGGTGAAGCTTTCTTT.

This clonotype was seen ten or more times. The V and J genes are TRBV20-1 and TRBJ1-1, with 10 nucleotides matching TRBD1. CDR3 length: 16 residues. The ends lost 6 bases at V and 1 base at J; junction bases unmatched: 11. Germline CDR1 and CDR2: DFQATT and SNEGSKA (reference sequence). CDR3 protein: CSAESRDRGRNTEAFF. The DNA of the CDR3 is TGCAGTGCGGAGTCAAGGGACAGGGGAAGGAACACTGAAGCTTTCTTT.

This clonotype was seen a few times. The rearrangement links TRBV12-5 to TRBJ1-4; maybe TRBD1 (5 bases). The V gene's germline CDR1 is LGHNT and CDR2 FRNRAP. CDR3 length: 12 residues. Trimming took 2 bases from V and 7 from J, leaving 5 bases between them. CDR3 amino acids: CASGLRGEKLFF. The CDR3 coding sequence is TGTGCTAGTGGTTTGAGGGGTGAAAAACTGTTTTTT.

The table lists this clonotype with many counts. The V and J genes are TRBV20-1 and TRBJ2-3, with D possibly being TRBD2 (5 bases). Germline CDR1 is DFQATT and CDR2 is SNEGSKA (reference sequence). Trimming took 5 bases from V and 2 from J, leaving 23 bases between them. The CDR3 spans 17 residues. The CDR3 DNA is TGCAGTGCTGAGGAGGTCCGTAGGCTTCAACTCACAGATACGCAGTATTTT. Protein: CSAEEVRRLQLTDTQYF.

This clonotype was detected many times. The chain has TRBV7-2 and TRBJ1-2; D gene ambiguous. Between the trimmed V and J ends, which lost 2 bases and 2 bases, there was a span of 6 bases. The CDR3 extends over 13 amino acids. Germline CDR1 and CDR2: SGHTA and FQGNSA. The CDR3 coding sequence is TGTGCCAGCAGCTTACCGGTCAACTATGGCTACACCTTC. This encodes CASSLPVNYGYTF.

There are many counts of this clonotype. The chain recombines TRBV29-1 with TRBJ1-1, with 9 bases identical to TRBD1. The CDR3 spans 13 residues. V lost 7 bases and J lost 3; bases outside the gene matches: 6. Germline V gene lookup returns CDR1 SQVTM and CDR2 ANQGSEA. This CDR3 is CSGSTGGYTEAFF. In nucleotides, the CDR3 is TGCAGCGGATCGACAGGGGGTTACACTGAAGCTTTCTTT.

This clonotype came up a few times. The chain employs TRBV28 and TRBJ2-5, with 8 nucleotides matching TRBD2. CDR3 length equals 14 residues. Germline CDR1 MDHEN, CDR2 SYDVKM. Losses at the gene ends were 2 bases for V and 4 bases for J; bases not matched to a gene: 3. The DNA of the CDR3 is TGTGCCAGCAGTTTAGGCGGGGGGCTAGAGACCCAGTACTTC. Amino acids: CASSLGGGLETQYF.

In this sample, this clonotype turned up many times. The genes are TRBV29-1 and TRBJ1-2; D call uncertain. Germline CDR1 is SQVTM and CDR2 is ANQGSEA. The CDR3 has 11 residues. Trimming took 5 bases from V and 6 from J, leaving 10 bases between them. The CDR3 loop is CSVQRRDGYTF. For the CDR3, the DNA is TGCAGCGTTCAAAGGAGGGATGGCTACACCTTC. Together with reference TRBV29-1 and TRBJ1-2, the CDR3 gives the full variable domain: SAVISQKPSRDICQRGTSLTIQCQVDSQVTMMFWYRQQPGQSLTLIATANQGSEATYESGFVIDKFPISRPNLTFSTLTVSNMSPEDSSIYLCSVQRRDGYTFGSGTRLTVV.

This clonotype appeared many times. This chain links TRBV7-2 with TRBJ1-5; D remains ambiguous. V was clipped by 5 bases and J by 3 bases, with 5 bases between them. Looked up from germline, CDR1 is SGHTA and CDR2 is FQGNSA. The CDR3 length is 12 residues. CDR3 sequence reads: CASSPYNQPQHF. CDR3 DNA: TGTGCCAGCAGCCCTTACAATCAGCCCCAGCATTTT.

This clonotype was observed a handful of times. The chain joins TRBV19 to TRBJ2-3, with D perhaps being TRBD1 or TRBD2 (5 bases each). V was shortened by 3 bases and J by 5 bases, with 12 bases between the two germline ends. Germline assignment: CDR1 LNHDA and CDR2 SQIVND (reference sequence). This CDR3 spans 14 amino acids. In DNA, the CDR3 is TGTGCCAGTAGTATCCAGGGAGAAGGAGATACGCAGTATTTT. Translating it yields CASSIQGEGDTQYF.

This clonotype showed up many times. The chain uses TRBV2 and TRBJ1-5, with 11 positions matching TRBD1. CDR3 size: 14 residues. Germline V gives CDR1 SNHLY, CDR2 FYNNEI. With 5 bases clipped from V and 8 bases from J, the junction kept 5 bases outside the gene matches. The CDR3 loop reads CASSRDRGFEPQHF. CDR3 sequence (DNA): TGTGCCAGCAGTCGGGACAGGGGGTTCGAGCCCCAGCATTTT.

This clonotype was seen repeatedly, ten times or more. The genes are TRBV27 and TRBJ2-4, with 7 bases lining up with TRBD1. This CDR3 region has 14 residues. Germline trimming cut 2 bases from V and 6 bases from J; bases unmatched to any gene: 4. Germline lookup yields CDR1 MNHEY and CDR2 SMNVEV (reference sequence). CDR3 DNA: TGTGCCAGCAGTTTAGACCGGGACAGAAACATTCAGTACTTC. Residues: CASSLDRDRNIQYF.

This clonotype was counted many times. Written as DNA, the CDR3 is TGTGCCAGCAGCATACAGGGGGTAGGGACTGAAGCTTTCTTT. It codes for CASSIQGVGTEAFF. The chain joins TRBV7-2 to TRBJ1-1; TRBD1 agrees at 8 bases. V dropped 5 bases and J dropped 5; count of bases not matched to a gene: 7. The CDR3 totals 14 residues. Germline values: CDR1 SGHTA, CDR2 FQGNSA.

This clonotype occurred many times. In nucleotides, the CDR3 is TGTGCCAGCAGTGAACTCGGACAGGGGGCCGTCGCTGGCGAGCAGTACTTC. Translation gives CASSELGQGAVAGEQYF. The rearrangement links TRBV2 to TRBJ2-7; 11 bases map to TRBD1. The V gene end was trimmed by 2 bases and the J gene end by 6 bases; junction bases not matched to a gene: 12. Germline CDR1 SNHLY, CDR2 FYNNEI. The CDR3 is 17 amino acids.

Ten or more counts support this clonotype. The chain joins TRBV29-1 to TRBJ2-2; D remains unclear. Between the trimmed V and J ends, which lost 3 bases and 4 bases, there was a span of 9 bases. This CDR3 region has 13 residues. Looked up from germline, CDR1 is SQVTM and CDR2 is ANQGSEA. This CDR3 reads CSVDASGTGELFF. The CDR3 nucleotides are TGCAGCGTTGACGCGTCGGGCACCGGGGAGCTGTTTTTT.

This clonotype was counted ten times or more. The chain recombines TRBV7-6 with TRBJ1-4; unclear D gene. This CDR3 is 13 amino acids long. Deletions cut 2 bases from V and 7 bases from J, with 8 bases between. Per the germline V gene, CDR1 is SGHVS and CDR2 is FNYEAQ. Written as DNA, the CDR3 is TGTGCCAGCAGCTTAAACAGCCTTGAAAAACTGTTTTTT. Amino acid sequence: CASSLNSLEKLFF.

This clonotype occurred many times. This chain uses TRBV28 with TRBJ1-1; D might be TRBD1 (5 bases). This CDR3 spans 13 amino acids. Between the trimmed V and J ends, which lost 7 bases and 1 base, there was a span of 10 bases. Germline V gene data show CDR1 as MDHEN and CDR2 as SYDVKM. The CDR3 coding sequence is TGTGCCAGCACAGGGTATTCGAACACTGAAGCTTTCTTT. As protein: CASTGYSNTEAFF.

This clonotype occurred many times. The V gene is TRBV10-3, the J gene TRBJ2-7; TRBD1 matches at 7 bases. CDR1 and CDR2 from the germline V gene are ENHRY and SYGVKD. The CDR3 has 14 residues. V shed 5 bases, J shed 5 bases, and the junction held 9 bases outside the gene matches. This CDR3 reads CAISRQGKPNEQYF. DNA for the CDR3: TGTGCCATCAGTCGACAGGGTAAGCCCAACGAGCAGTACTTC.

This clonotype was detected a few times. The chain employs TRBV10-2 and TRBJ1-1; maybe TRBD1 (6 bases). Germline lookup yields CDR1 WSHSY and CDR2 SAAADI. CDR3 length: 12 residues. Trimming shortened V by 4 bases and J by 9 bases, and 12 bases separated the two germline ends. The CDR3 here is CASSAGGLKAFF. The CDR3 DNA follows: TGCGCCAGCAGTGCTGGGGGCCTCAAAGCTTTCTTT.

This clonotype was picked up many times. V is TRBV7-2 and J is TRBJ2-1; 10 positions agree with TRBD2. Germline values: CDR1 SGHTA, CDR2 FQGNSA. V was pared by 6 bases and J by 9 bases, with 14 bases of the junction left unmatched. The CDR3 consists of 16 residues. CDR3 loop: CASSQLGTSVPPEQFF. The CDR3 region has the DNA TGTGCCAGCAGTCAATTAGGGACTAGCGTCCCCCCTGAGCAGTTCTTC.

This clonotype showed up many times. The rearrangement uses TRBV29-1 and TRBJ2-5; a possible D gene is TRBD1 (5 bases). This CDR3 is built from 13 residues. With 7 bases removed from V and 3 bases from J, the gap between germline ends came to 15 bases. CDR1 and CDR2 (germline): SQVTM, ANQGSEA. CDR3 loop: CSDRRGPEETQYF. CDR3 bases: TGCAGCGACCGAAGGGGTCCAGAAGAGACCCAGTACTTC.

This clonotype has a count of ten or more. The V and J genes are TRBV5-1 and TRBJ1-1; D unclear. This CDR3 spans 12 amino acids. Trimming left V 4 bases short and J 5 bases short, with 9 bases between. The germline CDR1 and CDR2 sequences are SGHRS and YFSETQ. The DNA of the CDR3 is TGCGCCAGCAGCCTACTCTTAACTGAAGCTTTCTTT. Translation gives CASSLLLTEAFF.

This clonotype was counted at least ten times. The chain employs TRBV7-2 and TRBJ2-5, with 7 nucleotides matching TRBD1. Trimming cost V 3 bases and J 1 base; bases outside gene matches: 2. The CDR3 consists of 14 residues. Germline values: CDR1 SGHTA, CDR2 FQGNSA. DNA of the CDR3: TGTGCCAGCAGCTTCTCAGGGGGCCAAGAGACCCAGTACTTC. Protein sequence: CASSFSGGQETQYF.

This clonotype was detected ten times or more. The V gene is TRBV15, the J gene TRBJ1-1; D ambiguous. This CDR3 spans 13 amino acids. The V gene's germline CDR1 is LNHNV and CDR2 YYDKDF (reference sequence). V shed 5 bases and J shed 2 bases, with 9 bases lying between them. CDR3 protein: CATSSDPNTEAFF. CDR3 sequence (DNA): TGTGCCACCAGCTCAGACCCTAACACTGAAGCTTTCTTT.